What follows are 24 T cell receptor beta chains derived from one specimen sequenced in a study of CD8 T cells in ankylosing spondylitis. Notes on the study in general: The study identified a TCR beta motif of several highly homologous variants that appeared characteristic of ankylosing spondylitis blood.

TCRdb passed the 5' RACE reads through MiXCR, listing each CDR3 protein once. This table holds hundreds of thousands of distinct CDR3 sequences, 10% to 15% found once. Their recognized antigens are unknown. Sequencing was done on a sample of blood, either unsorted or a sorted T cell fraction (not recorded which). All receptors come from a male donor with ankylosing spondylitis.

On this clonotype itself: A much bigger clone sits one base away, suggesting this may be a read error. The rearrangement uses TRBV7-2 and TRBJ2-7; tentatively, D is TRBD2 (5 bases). Germline CDR1 SGHTA, CDR2 FQGNSA. This CDR3 has 14 amino acids. The CDR3 is CANSLARATWEQYF. The CDR3 DNA reads as TGTGCCAACAGCTTAGCGCGGGCTACCTGGGAGCAGTACTTC.

Ten or more counts support this clonotype. The V gene is TRBV6-1, the J gene TRBJ1-2, with no clear D. The CDR3 is made up of 16 amino acids. The germline CDR1 and CDR2 sequences are MNHNS and SASEGT. V lost 6 bases and J 2 bases, leaving 19 bases between the germline ends. DNA for the CDR3: TGTGCCAGCAGGCCCAAGGTATACGGACGGAACTATGGCTACACCTTC. Amino acids: CASRPKVYGRNYGYTF.

This clonotype was seen many times. At one end, the junction sequence differs from germline, possibly due to a read error. The chain couples TRBV29-1 to TRBJ2-5, with a possible D match to TRBD1 (6 bases). Per the germline V gene, CDR1 is SQVTM and CDR2 is ANQGSEA. This CDR3 contains 12 residues. The CDR3 region has the DNA TGCAGCGGGGGAAGACAGGCAGAGGCCCAGTACTTC. Translating gives CSGGRQAEAQYF.

This chain uses TRBV4-1 with TRBJ2-3; TRBD1 might be the D (6 bases). There are 14 residues in the CDR3. Trimming shortened V by 3 bases and J by 4 bases, and 11 bases separated the two germline ends. Germline V CDR1 and CDR2: MGHRA, YSYEKL. The CDR3 nucleotides are TGCGCCAGCAGCCAGGGACAATCCCCAGATACGCAGTATTTT. This translates into CASSQGQSPDTQYF.

There are a few counts of this clonotype. The rearrangement links TRBV7-9 to TRBJ1-5; D not resolved. The V end was cut by 2 bases, the J end by 1 base, with 6 bases between. CDR3 length: 14 amino acids. Germline values: CDR1 SEHNR, CDR2 FQNEAQ (reference sequence). The CDR3 nucleotides read TGTGCCAGCAGCTTAAGTAGCAGCAATCAGCCCCAGCATTTT. As protein: CASSLSSSNQPQHF.

This clonotype was counted many times. V and J are TRBV20-1 and TRBJ1-1; a possible D gene is TRBD1 (5 bases). The CDR3 sequence is 13 residues long. Germline V CDR1 and CDR2: DFQATT, SNEGSKA (reference sequence). V was cut by 3 bases and J by 1 base, with 9 bases left in between. The CDR3 bases are TGCAGTGCTAGCCAGACAGCGAACACTGAAGCTTTCTTT. This codes for CSASQTANTEAFF.

V gene TRBV7-2 combines with J gene TRBJ1-5; no definite D call. This CDR3 contains 14 residues. Looked up from germline, CDR1 is SGHTA and CDR2 is FQGNSA. Trimming removed 4 bases at V and 3 bases at J, with 10 bases between. This CDR3 reads CASSSRHLNQPQHF. DNA of the CDR3: TGTGCCAGCAGCTCTAGACACCTCAATCAGCCCCAGCATTTT.

The chain links TRBV10-3 to TRBJ1-4; a possible D gene is TRBD1 (6 bases). This CDR3 region has 15 residues. Germline CDR1 and CDR2: ENHRY and SYGVKD. Trimming pared 5 bases from V and 6 bases from J, leaving 16 bases between. CDR3 DNA sequence: TGTGCCATCAGTAGCCGGGGGGCCGGAGATGAAAAACTGTTTTTT. Translation: CAISSRGAGDEKLFF.

The chain couples TRBV20-1 to TRBJ2-5, with D possibly TRBD1 on 5 matching bases. The CDR3 totals 14 residues. CDR1 is DFQATT and CDR2 is SNEGSKA in the germline V gene (reference sequence). V lost 3 bases and J lost 0, with 11 bases in between. DNA for the CDR3: TGCAGTGCTAGCTTCGACAGCTACCAAGAGACCCAGTACTTC. This codes for CSASFDSYQETQYF.

There are a few counts of this clonotype. The V call is TRBV4-3, the J call TRBJ2-5, with no clear D. The V end was cut by 0 bases, the J end by 4 bases, with 15 bases between. This CDR3 is 16 amino acids long. Germline V lookup: CDR1 LGHNA, CDR2 YSLEER. Written as DNA, the CDR3 is TGCGCCAGCAGCCAAGATGGTCGGGTTGGGGTAGAGACCCAGTACTTC. Its translation is CASSQDGRVGVETQYF.

This clonotype has only a few counts. J is TRBJ2-2 and V is TRBV7-2; 10 bases are a match to TRBD2. V dropped 2 bases and J dropped 7; count of bases not matched to a gene: 10. Germline-derived CDR1 and CDR2 are SGHTA and FQGNSA. This CDR3 has 17 amino acids. The CDR3 DNA is TGTGCCAGCAGCTTAAGAGCTTTAGCGGGGGGTGGCGGGGAGCTGTTTTTT. This gives the protein CASSLRALAGGGGELFF.

This clonotype has a count of ten or more. This chain joins TRBV4-2 and TRBJ1-2; the D is unclear. The germline V and J ends were trimmed by 0 bases and 4 bases, with 6 bases remaining between them. This CDR3 is built from 13 residues. The germline CDR1 and CDR2 sequences are LGHNA and YNFKEQ. CDR3 DNA sequence: TGTGCCAGCAGCCAAGATATTTCCTATGGCTACACCTTC. This gives the protein CASSQDISYGYTF.

This clonotype has at least ten counts. The chain links TRBV20-1 to TRBJ2-1; 12 bases line up with TRBD2. Germline V lookup: CDR1 DFQATT, CDR2 SNEGSKA (reference sequence). The CDR3 covers 15 residues. With V trimmed by 1 base and J by 5 bases, 3 bases remained unmatched. CDR3 sequence reads: CSARGLAGADNEQFF. The CDR3 bases are TGCAGTGCTAGAGGACTAGCGGGAGCGGACAATGAGCAGTTCTTC.

This clonotype was seen a few times. This sequence joins TRBV30 and TRBJ2-3, with a weak D call TRBD1 (5 bases). With 2 bases removed from V and 1 base from J, the gap between germline ends came to 13 bases. There are 15 residues in the CDR3. Germline V gives CDR1 GTSNPN, CDR2 SVGIG (reference sequence). DNA of the CDR3: TGTGCCTGGAGTACCGGAGAACAGGGCACAGATACGCAGTATTTT. This encodes CAWSTGEQGTDTQYF.

This clonotype showed up just a few times. The V call is TRBV30, the J call TRBJ1-3; D gene ambiguous. This CDR3 is 12 amino acids long. Germline V CDR1 and CDR2: GTSNPN, SVGIG (reference sequence). V shed 7 bases and J shed 3 bases, with 10 bases lying between them. The CDR3 DNA sequence: TGTGCCTCCCCGTTGCGTGGAAACACCATATATTTT. Its translation is CASPLRGNTIYF.

This chain connects TRBV20-1 to TRBJ2-1; D might be TRBD2 (5 bases). The CDR3 consists of 12 residues. V lost 6 bases and J 4 bases, leaving 10 bases between the germline ends. The germline CDR1 and CDR2 sequences are DFQATT and SNEGSKA (reference sequence). CDR3 sequence: CSALDSYNEQFF. CDR3 DNA: TGCAGTGCACTGGACTCTTACAATGAGCAGTTCTTC.

The rearrangement joins TRBV29-1 to TRBJ2-5, with D uncertain. The CDR3 consists of 9 residues. V lost 3 bases to trimming and J lost 7 bases, with 3 bases between them. Germline V gene sequence: CDR1 SQVTM, CDR2 ANQGSEA. The DNA for the CDR3 is TGCAGCGTTGATGGGACCCAGTACTTC. Translated: CSVDGTQYF. Full variable domain (rest looked up from reference TRBV29-1 and TRBJ2-5): SAVISQKPSRDICQRGTSLTIQCQVDSQVTMMFWYRQQPGQSLTLIATANQGSEATYESGFVIDKFPISRPNLTFSTLTVSNMSPEDSSIYLCSVDGTQYFGPGTRLLVL.

The chain is built from TRBV7-6 and TRBJ1-1; D perhaps matches TRBD1 (5 bases). CDR1 and CDR2 from the germline V gene are SGHVS and FNYEAQ. The CDR3 consists of 16 residues. Trimming pared 2 bases from V and 7 bases from J, leaving 20 bases between. The CDR3 here is CASSLRGAESLGEAFF. The CDR3 nucleotides are TGTGCCAGCAGCTTAAGGGGTGCCGAATCACTCGGTGAAGCTTTCTTT. Using reference TRBV7-6 and TRBJ1-1 for the parts outside the CDR3, the full variable domain is GAGVSQSPRYKVTKRGQDVALRCDPISGHVSLYWYRQALGQGPEFLTYFNYEAQQDKSGLPNDRFSAERPEGSISTLTIQRTEQRDSAMYRCASSLRGAESLGEAFFGQGTRLTVV.

The V and J genes are TRBV20-1 and TRBJ2-2; 14 positions match TRBD2. The CDR3 spans 15 residues. Per the germline V gene, CDR1 is DFQATT and CDR2 is SNEGSKA (reference sequence). V was clipped by 7 bases and J by 3 bases; unmatched bases: 4. CDR3 region: CSGLAGGLDTGELFF. For the CDR3, the DNA is TGCAGTGGACTAGCGGGAGGGTTAGACACCGGGGAGCTGTTTTTT.

This rearrangement joins TRBV5-1 to TRBJ1-4; unclear D gene. With 4 bases removed from V and 7 bases from J, the gap between germline ends came to 14 bases. Germline-derived CDR1 and CDR2 are SGHRS and YFSETQ. This CDR3 contains 14 residues. CDR3: CASSMEFRLEKLFF. The CDR3 DNA reads TGCGCCAGCAGCATGGAATTCCGCCTTGAAAAACTGTTTTTT.

V and J are TRBV20-1 and TRBJ2-7, with a possible D match to TRBD1 (5 bases). Trimming removed 6 bases from V and 0 bases from J, with 9 bases in between. The length of the CDR3 is 12 residues. Germline V lookup: CDR1 DFQATT, CDR2 SNEGSKA (reference sequence). CDR3 DNA: TGCAGTGCACACAGGACCTCCTACGAGCAGTACTTC. Translation gives CSAHRTSYEQYF.

The chain joins TRBV5-1 to TRBJ2-5; D may be TRBD1 or TRBD2 (5 bases each). Trimming took off 4 bases at V and 5 bases at J, with 18 bases between the two ends. The CDR3 has 15 amino acids. Germline V gene data show CDR1 as SGHRS and CDR2 as YFSETQ. CDR3 in amino acids: CASSAGASAGETQYF. In DNA form, the CDR3 reads TGCGCCAGCAGCGCCGGGGCCTCAGCAGGGGAGACCCAGTACTTC.

The chain combines TRBV20-1 with TRBJ2-7; 14 bases are shared with TRBD2. This CDR3 region has 16 residues. V lost 6 bases to trimming and J lost 4 bases; unmatched junction nucleotides: 11. CDR1 is DFQATT and CDR2 is SNEGSKA in the germline V gene (reference sequence). The CDR3 region is CSAPGLAGGRGYEQYF. Here the CDR3 DNA reads TGCAGTGCCCCCGGACTAGCGGGAGGTCGAGGTTACGAGCAGTACTTC.

In this sample, this clonotype turned up many times. This chain links TRBV7-2 with TRBJ2-1, with unresolved D. The CDR3 covers 13 residues. Trimming removed 0 bases at V and 10 bases at J, with 10 bases between. Germline V CDR1 and CDR2: SGHTA, FQGNSA. This CDR3 reads CASSLALRGEQFF. The CDR3 coding sequence is TGTGCCAGCAGCTTAGCGCTTCGTGGAGAGCAGTTCTTC.